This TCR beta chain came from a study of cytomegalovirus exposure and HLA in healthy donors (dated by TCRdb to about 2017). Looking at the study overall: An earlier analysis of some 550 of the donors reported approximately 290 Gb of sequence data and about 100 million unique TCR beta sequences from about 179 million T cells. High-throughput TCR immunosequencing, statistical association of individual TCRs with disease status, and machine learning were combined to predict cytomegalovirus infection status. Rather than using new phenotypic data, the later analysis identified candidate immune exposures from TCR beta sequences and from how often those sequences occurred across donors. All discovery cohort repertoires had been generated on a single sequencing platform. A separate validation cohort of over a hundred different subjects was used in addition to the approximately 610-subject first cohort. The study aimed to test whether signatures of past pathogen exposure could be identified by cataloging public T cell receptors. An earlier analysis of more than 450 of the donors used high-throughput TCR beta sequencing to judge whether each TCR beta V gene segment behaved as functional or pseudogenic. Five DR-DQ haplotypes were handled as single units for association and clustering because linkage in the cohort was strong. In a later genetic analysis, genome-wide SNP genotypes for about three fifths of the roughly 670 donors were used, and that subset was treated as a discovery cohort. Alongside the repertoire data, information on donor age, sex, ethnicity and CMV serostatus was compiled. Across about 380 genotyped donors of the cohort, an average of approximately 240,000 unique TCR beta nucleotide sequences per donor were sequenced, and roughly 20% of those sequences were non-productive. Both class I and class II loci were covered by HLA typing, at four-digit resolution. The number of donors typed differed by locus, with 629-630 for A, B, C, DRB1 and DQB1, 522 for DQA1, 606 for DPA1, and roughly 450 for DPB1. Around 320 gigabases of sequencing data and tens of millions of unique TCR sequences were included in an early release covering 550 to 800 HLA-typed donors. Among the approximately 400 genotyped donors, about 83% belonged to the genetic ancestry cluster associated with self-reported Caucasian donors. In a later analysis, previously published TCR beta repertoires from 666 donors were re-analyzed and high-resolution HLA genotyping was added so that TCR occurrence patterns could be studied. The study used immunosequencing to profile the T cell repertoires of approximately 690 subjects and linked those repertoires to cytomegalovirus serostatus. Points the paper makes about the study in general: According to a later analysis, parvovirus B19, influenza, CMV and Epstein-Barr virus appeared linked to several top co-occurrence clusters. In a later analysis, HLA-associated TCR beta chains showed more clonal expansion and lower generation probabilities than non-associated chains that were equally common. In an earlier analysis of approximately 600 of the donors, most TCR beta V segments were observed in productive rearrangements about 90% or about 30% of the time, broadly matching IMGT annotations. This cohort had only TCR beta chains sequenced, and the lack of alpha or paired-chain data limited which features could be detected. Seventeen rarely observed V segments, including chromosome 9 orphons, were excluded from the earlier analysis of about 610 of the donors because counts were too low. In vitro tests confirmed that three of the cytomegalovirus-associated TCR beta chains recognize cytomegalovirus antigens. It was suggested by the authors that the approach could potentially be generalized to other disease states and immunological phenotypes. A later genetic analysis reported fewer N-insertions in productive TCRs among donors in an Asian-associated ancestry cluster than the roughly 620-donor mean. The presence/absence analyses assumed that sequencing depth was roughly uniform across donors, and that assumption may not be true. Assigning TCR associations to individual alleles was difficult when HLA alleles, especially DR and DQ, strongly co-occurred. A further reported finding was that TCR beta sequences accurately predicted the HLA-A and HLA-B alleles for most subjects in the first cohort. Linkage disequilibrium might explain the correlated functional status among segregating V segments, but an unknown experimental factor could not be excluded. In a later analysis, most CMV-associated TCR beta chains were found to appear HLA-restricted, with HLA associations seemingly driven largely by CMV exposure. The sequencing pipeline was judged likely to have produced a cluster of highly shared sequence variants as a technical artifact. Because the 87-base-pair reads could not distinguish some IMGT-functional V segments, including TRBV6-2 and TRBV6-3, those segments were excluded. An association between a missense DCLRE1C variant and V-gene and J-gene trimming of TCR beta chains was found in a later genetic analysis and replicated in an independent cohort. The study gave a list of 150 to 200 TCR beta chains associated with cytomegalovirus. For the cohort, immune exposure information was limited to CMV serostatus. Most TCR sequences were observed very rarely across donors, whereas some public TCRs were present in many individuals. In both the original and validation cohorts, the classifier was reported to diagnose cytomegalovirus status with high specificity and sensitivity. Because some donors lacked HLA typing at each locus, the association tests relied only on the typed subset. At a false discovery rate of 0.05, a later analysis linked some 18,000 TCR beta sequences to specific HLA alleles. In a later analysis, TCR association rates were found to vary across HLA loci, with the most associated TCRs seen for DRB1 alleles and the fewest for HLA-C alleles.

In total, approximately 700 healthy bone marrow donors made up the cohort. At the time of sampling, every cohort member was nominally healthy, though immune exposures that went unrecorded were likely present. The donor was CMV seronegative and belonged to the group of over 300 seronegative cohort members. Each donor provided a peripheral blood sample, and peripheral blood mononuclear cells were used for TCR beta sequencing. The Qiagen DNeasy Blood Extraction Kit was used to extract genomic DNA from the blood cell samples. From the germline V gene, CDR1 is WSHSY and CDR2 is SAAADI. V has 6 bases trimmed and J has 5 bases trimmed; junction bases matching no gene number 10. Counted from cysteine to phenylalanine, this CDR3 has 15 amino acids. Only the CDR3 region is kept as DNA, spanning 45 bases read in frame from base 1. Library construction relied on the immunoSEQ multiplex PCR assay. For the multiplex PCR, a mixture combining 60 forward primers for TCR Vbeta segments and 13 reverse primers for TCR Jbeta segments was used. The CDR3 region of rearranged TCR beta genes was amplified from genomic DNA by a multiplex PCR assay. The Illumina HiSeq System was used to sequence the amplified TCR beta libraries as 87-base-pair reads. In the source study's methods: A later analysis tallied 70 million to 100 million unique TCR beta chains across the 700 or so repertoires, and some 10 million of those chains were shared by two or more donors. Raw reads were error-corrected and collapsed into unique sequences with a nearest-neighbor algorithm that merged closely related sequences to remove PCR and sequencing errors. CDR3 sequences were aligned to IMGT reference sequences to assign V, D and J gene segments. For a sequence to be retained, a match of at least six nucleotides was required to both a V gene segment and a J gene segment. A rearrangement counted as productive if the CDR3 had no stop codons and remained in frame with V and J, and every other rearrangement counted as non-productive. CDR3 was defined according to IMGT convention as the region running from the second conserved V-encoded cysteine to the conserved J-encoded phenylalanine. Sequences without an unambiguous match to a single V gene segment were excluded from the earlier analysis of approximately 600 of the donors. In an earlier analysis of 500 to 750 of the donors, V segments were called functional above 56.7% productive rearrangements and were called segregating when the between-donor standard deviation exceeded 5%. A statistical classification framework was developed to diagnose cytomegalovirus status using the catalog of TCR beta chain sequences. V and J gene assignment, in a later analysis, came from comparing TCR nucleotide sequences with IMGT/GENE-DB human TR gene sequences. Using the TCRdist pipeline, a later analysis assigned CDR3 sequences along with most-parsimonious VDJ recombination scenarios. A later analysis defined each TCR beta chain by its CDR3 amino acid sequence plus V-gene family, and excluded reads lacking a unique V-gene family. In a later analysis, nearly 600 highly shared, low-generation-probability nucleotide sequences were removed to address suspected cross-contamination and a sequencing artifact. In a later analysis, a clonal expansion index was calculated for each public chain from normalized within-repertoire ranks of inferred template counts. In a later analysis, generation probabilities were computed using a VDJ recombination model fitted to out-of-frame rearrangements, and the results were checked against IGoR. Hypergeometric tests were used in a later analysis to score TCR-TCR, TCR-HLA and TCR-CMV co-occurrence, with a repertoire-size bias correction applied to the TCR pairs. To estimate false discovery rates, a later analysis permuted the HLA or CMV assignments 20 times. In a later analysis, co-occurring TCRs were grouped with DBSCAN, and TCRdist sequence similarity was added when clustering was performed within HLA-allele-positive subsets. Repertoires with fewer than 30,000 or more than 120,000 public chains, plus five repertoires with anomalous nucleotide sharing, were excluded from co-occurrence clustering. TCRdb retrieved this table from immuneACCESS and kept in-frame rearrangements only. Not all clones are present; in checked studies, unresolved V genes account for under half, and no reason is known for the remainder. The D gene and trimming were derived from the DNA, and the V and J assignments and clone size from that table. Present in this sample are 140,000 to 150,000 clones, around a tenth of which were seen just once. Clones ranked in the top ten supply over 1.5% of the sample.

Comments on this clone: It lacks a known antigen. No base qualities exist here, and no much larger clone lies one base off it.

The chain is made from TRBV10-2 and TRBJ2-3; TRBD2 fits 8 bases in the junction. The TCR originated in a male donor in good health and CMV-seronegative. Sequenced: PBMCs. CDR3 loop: CASSEAGVRRDTQYF. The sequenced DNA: TGCGCCAGCAGCGAAGCGGGAGTAAGGAGAGATACGCAGTATTTT.